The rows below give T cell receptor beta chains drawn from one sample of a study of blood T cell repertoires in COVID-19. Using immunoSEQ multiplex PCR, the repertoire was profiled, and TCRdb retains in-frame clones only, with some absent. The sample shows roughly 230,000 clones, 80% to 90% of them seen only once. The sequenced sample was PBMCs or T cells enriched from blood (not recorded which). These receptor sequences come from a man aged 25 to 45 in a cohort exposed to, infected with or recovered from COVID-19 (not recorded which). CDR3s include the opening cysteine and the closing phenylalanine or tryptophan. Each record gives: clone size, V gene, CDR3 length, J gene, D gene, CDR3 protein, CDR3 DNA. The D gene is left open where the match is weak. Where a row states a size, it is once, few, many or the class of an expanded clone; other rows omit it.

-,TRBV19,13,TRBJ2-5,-,CASSNRVAETQYF,TGTGCCAGTAGCAATCGGGTTGCCGAGACCCAGTACTTC
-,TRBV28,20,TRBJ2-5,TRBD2,CASSRRQGGGLAGELKTQYF,TGTGCCAGCAGTCGAAGACAGGGGGGAGGACTAGCGGGAGAGTTGAAGACCCAGTACTTC
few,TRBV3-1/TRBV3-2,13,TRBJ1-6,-,CASSQNRESPLHF,TGTGCCAGCAGCCAAAACAGGGAATCACCCCTCCACTTT
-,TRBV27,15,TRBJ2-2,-,CASRRPTSNTGELFF,TGTGCCAGCAGAAGACCCACTAGTAACACCGGGGAGCTGTTTTTT
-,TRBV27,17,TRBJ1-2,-,CASTYPPQGHPNYGYTF,TGTGCCAGCACCTACCCTCCACAGGGCCACCCTAACTATGGCTACACCTTC
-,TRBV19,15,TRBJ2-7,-,CASSIGGGTAYEQYF,TGTGCCAGTAGTATAGGGGGCGGGACGGCCTACGAGCAGTACTTC
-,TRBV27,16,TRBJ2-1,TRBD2,CASSLIAGGSHNEQFF,TGTGCCAGCAGTTTAATCGCGGGAGGTTCCCACAATGAGCAGTTCTTC
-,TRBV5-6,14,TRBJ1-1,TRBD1,CASSRPGTDTEAFF,TGTGCCAGCAGCCGACCCGGGACAGACACTGAAGCTTTCTTT
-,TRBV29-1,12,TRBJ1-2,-,CSVEDPVYGYTF,TGCAGCGTTGAAGATCCAGTCTATGGCTACACCTTC
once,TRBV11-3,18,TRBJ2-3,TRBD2,CASSFGLAGAPSTDTQYF,TGTGCCAGCAGCTTCGGGCTAGCGGGAGCCCCGAGCACAGATACGCAGTATTTT
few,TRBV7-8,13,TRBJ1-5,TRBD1,CASSHDRAQPQHF,TGTGCCAGCAGCCATGACAGGGCTCAGCCCCAGCATTTT
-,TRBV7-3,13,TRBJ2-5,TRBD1,CASSLDRGKTQYF,TGTGCCAGCAGCCTGGACAGGGGGAAGACCCAGTACTTC
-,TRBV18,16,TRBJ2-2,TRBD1,CASSPKGQGNTGELFF,TGTGCCAGCTCACCAAAGGGACAGGGCAACACCGGGGAGCTGTTTTTT
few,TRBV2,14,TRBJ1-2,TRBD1,CASSDRGQGYGYTF,TGTGCCAGCAGTGACCGGGGACAGGGGTATGGCTACACCTTC
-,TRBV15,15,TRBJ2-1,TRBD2,CATSRRAGGGNEQFF,TGTGCCACCAGCAGAAGGGCGGGGGGTGGCAATGAGCAGTTCTTC
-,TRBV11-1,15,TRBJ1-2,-,CASSLFQGWNYGYTF,TGTGCCAGCAGCCTTTTTCAGGGTTGGAACTATGGCTACACCTTC
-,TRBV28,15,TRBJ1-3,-,CASSPGGTGTNTIYF,TGTGCCAGCAGTCCGGGAGGAACAGGGACAAACACCATATATTTT
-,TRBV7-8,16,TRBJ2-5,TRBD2,CASSWGTSGNKETQYF,TGTGCCAGCAGCTGGGGGACTAGCGGGAATAAAGAGACCCAGTACTTC
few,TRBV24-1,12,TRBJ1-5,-,CATSDSGQPQHF,TGTGCCACCAGTGATTCAGGTCAGCCCCAGCATTTT
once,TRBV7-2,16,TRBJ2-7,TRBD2,CASSLGRSGGYYEQYF,TGTGCCAGCAGCTTAGGGCGGTCGGGAGGGTACTACGAGCAGTACTTC
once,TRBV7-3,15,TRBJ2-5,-,CASSLSRDGQETQYF,TGTGCCAGCAGCTTATCGCGGGACGGGCAAGAGACCCAGTACTTC
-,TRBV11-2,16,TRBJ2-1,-,CASSLVPSSSHNEQFF,TGTGCCAGCAGCTTAGTACCGAGCTCCTCCCACAATGAGCAGTTCTTC
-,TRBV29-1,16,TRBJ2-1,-,CSVEDYSGSRRGEQFF,TGCAGCGTTGAAGACTATAGCGGATCACGTAGGGGTGAGCAGTTCTTC
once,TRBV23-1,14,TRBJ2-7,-,CASSHRGSSHEQYF,TGCGCCAGCAGCCATCGGGGGAGTAGCCACGAGCAGTACTTC
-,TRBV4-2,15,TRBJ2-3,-,CASSQEGRFTDTQYF,TGTGCCAGCAGCCAAGAGGGCAGGTTCACAGATACGCAGTATTTT
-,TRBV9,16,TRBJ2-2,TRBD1,CASSHKTGAGTGELFF,TGTGCCAGCAGCCATAAGACAGGGGCGGGCACCGGGGAGCTGTTTTTT
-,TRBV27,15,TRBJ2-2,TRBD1,CASSLEGRGTGELFF,TGTGCCAGCAGTTTAGAGGGCAGGGGGACCGGGGAGCTGTTTTTT
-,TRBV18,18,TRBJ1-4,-,CASSPEVRGTATNEKLFF,TGTGCCAGCTCACCGGAGGTCAGGGGAACTGCAACTAATGAAAAACTGTTTTTT
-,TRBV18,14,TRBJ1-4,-,CASSPGGVAEKLFF,TGTGCCAGCTCACCCGGGGGGGTGGCCGAAAAACTGTTTTTT
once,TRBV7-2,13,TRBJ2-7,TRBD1,CASQGQGSYEQYF,TGTGCCAGTCAGGGACAGGGGTCCTACGAGCAGTACTTC
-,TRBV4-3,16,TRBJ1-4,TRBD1,CASSQYRQGTNEKLFF,TGCGCCAGCAGCCAATACCGACAGGGGACTAATGAAAAACTGTTTTTT
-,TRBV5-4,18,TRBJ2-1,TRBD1,CASSLAEYGTGEGNEQFF,TGTGCCAGCAGCTTGGCCGAATACGGGACAGGGGAGGGCAATGAGCAGTTCTTC
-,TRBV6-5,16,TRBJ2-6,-,CASSYNGQSGANVLTF,TGTGCCAGCAGTTACAACGGACAATCTGGGGCCAACGTCCTGACTTTC
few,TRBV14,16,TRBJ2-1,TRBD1,CASSQDTGTGANEQFF,TGTGCCAGCAGCCAAGATACCGGGACAGGGGCGAATGAGCAGTTCTTC
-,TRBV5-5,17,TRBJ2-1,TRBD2,CASSPGTSGIRNSRQFF,TGTGCCAGCAGCCCCGGGACTAGCGGGATCCGTAATTCTCGGCAGTTCTTC
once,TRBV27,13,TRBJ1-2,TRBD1,CASSFRDSYGYTF,TGTGCCAGCAGTTTCCGGGACAGCTATGGCTACACCTTC
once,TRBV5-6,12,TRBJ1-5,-,CASSPLGGPQHF,TGTGCCAGCAGCCCGTTGGGGGGGCCCCAGCATTTT
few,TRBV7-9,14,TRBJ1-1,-,CASSLVKGITEAFF,TGTGCCAGCAGCTTGGTTAAGGGGATCACTGAAGCTTTCTTT
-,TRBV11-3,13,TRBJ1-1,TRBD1,CASSPGQGAEAFF,TGTGCCAGCAGCCCCGGGCAGGGGGCTGAAGCTTTCTTT
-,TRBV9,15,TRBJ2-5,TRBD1,CASSHRQGGQETQYF,TGTGCCAGCAGCCATCGACAGGGGGGCCAAGAGACCCAGTACTTC
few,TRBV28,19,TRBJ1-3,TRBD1,CASSLSWDRVAAGGNTIYF,TGTGCCAGCAGTTTATCGTGGGACAGGGTGGCCGCCGGGGGAAACACCATATATTTT
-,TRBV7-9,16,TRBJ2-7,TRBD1,CASSTNRGQDAYEQYF,TGTGCCAGCAGCACCAACCGGGGACAGGATGCCTACGAGCAGTACTTC
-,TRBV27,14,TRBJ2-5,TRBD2,CASRILAGRETQYF,TGTGCCAGCAGGATACTAGCGGGAAGGGAGACCCAGTACTTC
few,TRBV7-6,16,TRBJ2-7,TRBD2,CASSRTSGSVPYEQYF,TGTGCCAGCAGCCGAACTAGCGGGAGTGTTCCCTACGAGCAGTACTTC
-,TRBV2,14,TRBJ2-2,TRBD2,CASSLAGGTGELFF,TGTGCCAGCAGTTTAGCGGGGGGCACCGGGGAGCTGTTTTTT